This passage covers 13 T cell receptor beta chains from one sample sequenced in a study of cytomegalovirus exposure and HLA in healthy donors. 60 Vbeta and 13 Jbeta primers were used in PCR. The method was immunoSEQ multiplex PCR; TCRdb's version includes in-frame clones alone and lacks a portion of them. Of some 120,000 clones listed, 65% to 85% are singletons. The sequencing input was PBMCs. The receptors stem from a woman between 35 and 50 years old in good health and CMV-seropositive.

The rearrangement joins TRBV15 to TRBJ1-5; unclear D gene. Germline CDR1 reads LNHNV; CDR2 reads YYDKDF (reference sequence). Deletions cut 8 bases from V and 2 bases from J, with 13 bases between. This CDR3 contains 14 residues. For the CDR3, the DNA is TGTGCCACCGCAGCGACGGTTGGCAATCAGCCCCAGCATTTT. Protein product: CATAATVGNQPQHF.

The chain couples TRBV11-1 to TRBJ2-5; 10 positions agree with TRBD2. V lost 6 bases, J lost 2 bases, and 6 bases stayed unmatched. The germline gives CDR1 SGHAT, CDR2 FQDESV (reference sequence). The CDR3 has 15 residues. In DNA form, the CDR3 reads TGTGCCAGCAGTCCACGAGCGGGGGGGCAAGAGACCCAGTACTTC. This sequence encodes CASSPRAGGQETQYF. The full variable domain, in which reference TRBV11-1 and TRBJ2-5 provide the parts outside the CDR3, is EAEVAQSPRYKITEKSQAVAFWCDPISGHATLYWYRQILGQGPELLVQFQDESVVDDSQLPKDRFSAERLKGVDSTLKIQPAELGDSAMYLCASSPRAGGQETQYFGPGTRLLVL.

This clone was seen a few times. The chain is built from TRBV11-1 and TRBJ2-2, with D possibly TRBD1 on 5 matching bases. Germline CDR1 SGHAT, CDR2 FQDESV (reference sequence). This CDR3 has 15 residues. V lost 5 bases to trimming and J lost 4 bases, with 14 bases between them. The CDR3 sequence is CASSPREGATGELFF. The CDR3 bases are TGTGCCAGCAGCCCCAGGGAAGGGGCCACCGGGGAGCTGTTTTTT.

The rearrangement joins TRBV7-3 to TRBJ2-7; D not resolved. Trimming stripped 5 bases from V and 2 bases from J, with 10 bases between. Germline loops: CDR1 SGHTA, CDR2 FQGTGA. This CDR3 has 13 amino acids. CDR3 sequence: CASSRGGAYEQYF. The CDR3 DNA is TGTGCCAGCAGCCGCGGCGGAGCCTACGAGCAGTACTTC. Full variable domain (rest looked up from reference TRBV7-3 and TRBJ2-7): GAGVSQTPSNKVTEKGKYVELRCDPISGHTALYWYRQSLGQGPEFLIYFQGTGAADDSGLPNDRFFAVRPEGSVSTLKIQRTERGDSAVYLCASSRGGAYEQYFGPGTRLTVT.

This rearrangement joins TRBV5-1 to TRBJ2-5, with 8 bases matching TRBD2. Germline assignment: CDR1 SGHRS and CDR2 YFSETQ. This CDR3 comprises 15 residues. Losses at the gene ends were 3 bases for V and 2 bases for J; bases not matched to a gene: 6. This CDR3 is CASSSRSGAQETQYF. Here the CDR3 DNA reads TGCGCCAGCAGCTCCCGTAGCGGGGCACAAGAGACCCAGTACTTC.

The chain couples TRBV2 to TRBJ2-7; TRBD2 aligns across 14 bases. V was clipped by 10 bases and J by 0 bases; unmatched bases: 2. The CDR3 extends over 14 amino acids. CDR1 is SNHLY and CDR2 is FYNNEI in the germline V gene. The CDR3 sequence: CAKGLAGGSYEQYF. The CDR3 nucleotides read TGTGCCAAAGGACTAGCGGGGGGCTCCTACGAGCAGTACTTC. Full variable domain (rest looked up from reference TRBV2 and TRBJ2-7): EPEVTQTPSHQVTQMGQEVILRCVPISNHLYFYWYRQILGQKVEFLVSFYNNEISEKSEIFDDQFSVERPDGSNFTLKIRSTKLEDSAMYFCAKGLAGGSYEQYFGPGTRLTVT.

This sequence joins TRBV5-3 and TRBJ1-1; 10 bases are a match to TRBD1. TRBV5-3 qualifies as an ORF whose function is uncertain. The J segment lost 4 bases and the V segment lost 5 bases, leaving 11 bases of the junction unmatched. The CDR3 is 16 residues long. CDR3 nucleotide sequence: TGTGCCAGAAGAACTGACAGGGGGCGAAAAGGCACTGAAGCTTTCTTT. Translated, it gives CARRTDRGRKGTEAFF.

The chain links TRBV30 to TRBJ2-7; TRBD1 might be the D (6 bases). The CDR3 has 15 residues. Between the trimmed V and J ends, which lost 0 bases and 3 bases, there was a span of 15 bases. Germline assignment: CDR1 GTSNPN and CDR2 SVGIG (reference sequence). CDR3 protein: CAWSVDLRGIYEQYF. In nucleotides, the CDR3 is TGTGCCTGGAGTGTAGATCTCAGGGGAATCTACGAGCAGTACTTC. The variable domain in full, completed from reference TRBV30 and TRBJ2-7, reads SQTIHQWPATLVQPVGSPLSLECTVEGTSNPNLYWYRQAAGRGLQLLFYSVGIGQISSEVPQNLSASRPQDRQFILSSKKLLLSDSGFYLCAWSVDLRGIYEQYFGPGTRLTVT.

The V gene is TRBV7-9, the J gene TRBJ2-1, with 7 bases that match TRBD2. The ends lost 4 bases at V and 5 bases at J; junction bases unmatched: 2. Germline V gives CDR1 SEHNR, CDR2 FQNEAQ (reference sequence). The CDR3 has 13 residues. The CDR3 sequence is CASSSGLDNEQFF. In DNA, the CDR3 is TGTGCCAGCAGCTCTGGACTAGACAATGAGCAGTTCTTC.

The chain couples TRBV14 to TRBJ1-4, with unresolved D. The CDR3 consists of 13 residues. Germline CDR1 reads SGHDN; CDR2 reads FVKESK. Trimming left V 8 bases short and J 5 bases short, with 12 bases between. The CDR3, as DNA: TGTGCCAGCCTTTTATCGGGGAATGAAAAACTGTTTTTT. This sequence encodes CASLLSGNEKLFF.

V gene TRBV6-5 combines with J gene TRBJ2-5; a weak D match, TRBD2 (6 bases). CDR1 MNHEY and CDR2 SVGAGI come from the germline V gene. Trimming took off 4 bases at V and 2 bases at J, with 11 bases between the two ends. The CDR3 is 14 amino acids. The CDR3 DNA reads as TGTGCCAGCAGTTCCGGGACTCCGCAAGAGACCCAGTACTTC. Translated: CASSSGTPQETQYF.

The chain's CDR3 is CAIEDSSSTDTQYF. CDR3 nucleotides: TGTGCCATCGAGGACAGCTCTAGCACAGATACGCAGTATTTT. The chain employs TRBV10-3 and TRBJ2-3; maybe TRBD1 (6 bases). The CDR3 has 14 amino acids. Trimming left V 8 bases short and J 0 bases short, with 12 bases between. Germline V gives CDR1 ENHRY, CDR2 SYGVKD.

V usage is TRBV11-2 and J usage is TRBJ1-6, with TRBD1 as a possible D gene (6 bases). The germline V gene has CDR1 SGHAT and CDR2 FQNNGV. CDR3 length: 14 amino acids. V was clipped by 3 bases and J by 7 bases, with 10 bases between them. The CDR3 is CASSFGTGNSPLHF. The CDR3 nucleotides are TGTGCCAGCAGCTTCGGAACAGGGAATTCACCCCTCCACTTT.